Listed here are 18 T cell receptor beta chains from one sample, sequenced in a study of shared T cell receptors in the human thymus. Sequencing was performed with immunoSEQ multiplex PCR; in TCRdb, only in-frame clones are kept and a portion is missing. The sample consists of hundreds of thousands of clones, about 87% of them appearing once. Separately, the same data were catalogued under a study of human thymus T cells.

Sequenced material: thymocytes. Every receptor here comes from a boy in the first two years of life with a congenital heart defect.

The chain recombines TRBV7-9 with TRBJ2-5; no clear D. CDR1 and CDR2 from the germline V gene are SEHNR and FQNEAQ (reference sequence). Trimming pared 2 bases from V and 11 bases from J, leaving 9 bases between. This CDR3 is built from 11 residues. The CDR3: CASSLKGEQYF. The CDR3 DNA is TGTGCCAGCAGCTTAAAAGGAGAGCAGTACTTC.

This chain joins TRBV5-1 and TRBJ1-1; the D is unclear. The CDR3 sequence is 12 residues long. The germline V gene encodes CDR1 SGHRS and CDR2 YFSETQ. Trimming pared 1 base from V and 10 bases from J, leaving 11 bases between. The CDR3 nucleotides read TGCGCCAGCAGCTTGACGGGTACGGGAGCTTTCTTT. It specifies CASSLTGTGAFF.

This rearrangement joins TRBV4-3 to TRBJ2-1, with 7 bases fitting TRBD1. The V gene's germline CDR1 is LGHNA and CDR2 YSLEER. The CDR3 is 16 amino acids. V shed 5 bases and J 4 bases; nucleotides not matched to a gene: 11. The CDR3, as DNA: TGCGCCAGCAGCACGTCCGGGACAGATAATTACAATGAGCAGTTCTTC. Translated, it gives CASSTSGTDNYNEQFF.

The chain combines TRBV5-1 with TRBJ1-1; 8 bases map to TRBD1. The germline gives CDR1 SGHRS, CDR2 YFSETQ. J was trimmed by 2 bases and V by 5 bases; bases with no gene match: 8. The CDR3 spans 15 residues. CDR3 region: CASRGQALTNTEAFF. Here the CDR3 DNA reads TGCGCCAGCAGGGGACAGGCCCTTACAAACACTGAAGCTTTCTTT.

In regard to this clone: The junction and the germline gene differ at one end; a read error may be behind it. The chain joins TRBV7-7 to TRBJ2-1; 8 nucleotides align to TRBD2. Germline-derived CDR1 and CDR2 are SSHAT and FNYEAQ (reference sequence). The CDR3 covers 16 residues. In DNA form, the CDR3 reads TGTGCTAGCAGCGCCCGACTAGCGAGCTCCTACAATGAGCAGTTCTTC. Protein product: CASSARLASSYNEQFF. Supplemented by reference TRBV7-7 and TRBJ2-1, the full variable domain reads GAGVSQSPRYKVTKRGQDVTLRCDPISSHATLYWYQQALGQGPEFLTYFNYEAQPDKSGLPSDRFSAERPEGSISTLTIQRTEQRDSAMYRCASSARLASSYNEQFFGPGTRLTVL.

This clone was seen a handful of times. The chain recombines TRBV6-5 with TRBJ1-4; D is unresolved. The germline V and J ends were trimmed by 6 bases and 8 bases, with 19 bases remaining between them. Germline CDR1 and CDR2: MNHEY and SVGAGI. This CDR3 is 15 amino acids long. The CDR3: CASRTTRKAGEKLFF. The CDR3 DNA reads as TGTGCCAGCAGGACAACACGCAAGGCGGGGGAAAAACTGTTTTTT.

This clone was counted only a few times. Here the CDR3 DNA reads TGCGCCAGCAGCCCCATAAGGAGCGGAAGCTACGAGCAGTACTTC. Its protein product is CASSPIRSGSYEQYF. The chain uses TRBV4-3 and TRBJ2-7; maybe TRBD2 (5 bases). V was cut by 4 bases and J by 3 bases, with 16 bases left in between. The CDR3 is 15 amino acids. Germline values: CDR1 LGHNA, CDR2 YSLEER.

The rearrangement uses TRBV15 and TRBJ2-6; 8 bases are shared with TRBD1. Germline loops: CDR1 LNHNV, CDR2 YYDKDF (reference sequence). Losses at the gene ends were 1 base for V and 0 bases for J; bases not matched to a gene: 8. There are 19 residues in the CDR3. The CDR3 region is CATSRVEDRELSGANVLTF. The CDR3 bases are TGTGCCACCAGCAGAGTTGAGGACAGGGAGCTCTCTGGGGCCAACGTCCTGACTTTC.

CDR3 region: CASSTEQGEETQYF. The CDR3 region has the DNA TGTGCCAGCAGTACCGAACAGGGGGAAGAGACCCAGTACTTC. This chain uses TRBV27 with TRBJ2-5, with 8 nucleotides matching TRBD1. V was clipped by 5 bases and J by 3 bases; unmatched bases: 5. The CDR3 sequence is 14 residues long. The germline V gene encodes CDR1 MNHEY and CDR2 SMNVEV (reference sequence).

V gene TRBV5-8 combines with J gene TRBJ2-2; the D gene is possibly TRBD2 (7 bases). Trimming shortened V by 7 bases and J by 3 bases, and 22 bases separated the two germline ends. Germline V gene lookup returns CDR1 SGHTS and CDR2 YDEGEE. CDR3 length: 17 residues. The CDR3 loop is CASVIRGGPYDTGELFF. DNA of the CDR3: TGTGCCAGCGTCATTAGGGGGGGCCCCTATGACACCGGGGAGCTGTTTTTT.

The count of this clone is one. Other DNA sequences of this sample code for an identical CDR3. The chain recombines TRBV15 with TRBJ1-5; TRBD1 agrees at 7 bases. This CDR3 is 18 amino acids long. Trimming took 5 bases from V and 2 from J; bases not matched to a gene: 15. Germline V CDR1 and CDR2: LNHNV, YYDKDF (reference sequence). DNA for the CDR3: TGTGCCACCAGCGCCGAAACCCCTCCTGACAGGGGCAATCAGCCCCAGCATTTT. Its protein is CATSAETPPDRGNQPQHF.

The rearrangement joins TRBV15 to TRBJ2-7, with TRBD2 identical over 9 bases. CDR3 size: 14 residues. With 5 bases clipped from V and 5 bases from J, the junction kept 7 bases outside the gene matches. Germline V gene data show CDR1 as LNHNV and CDR2 as YYDKDF (reference sequence). CDR3 sequence: CATSARRGGDEQYF. The CDR3 nucleotides are TGTGCCACCAGCGCCCGGCGGGGGGGGGACGAGCAGTACTTC. The full variable domain, with the rest looked up from reference TRBV15 and TRBJ2-7, is DAMVIQNPRYQVTQFGKPVTLSCSQTLNHNVMYWYQQKSSQAPKLLFHYYDKDFNNEADTPDNFQSRRPNTSFCFLDIRSPGLGDTAMYLCATSARRGGDEQYFGPGTRLTVT.

This chain uses TRBV18 with TRBJ2-7, with D perhaps matching TRBD1 (6 bases). The CDR3 extends over 14 amino acids. CDR1 is KGHSH, CDR2 LQKENI, per germline. Trimming stripped 0 bases from V and 4 bases from J, with 10 bases between. The CDR3 is CASSPPSGVYEQYF. CDR3 bases: TGTGCCAGCTCACCACCCTCAGGGGTTTACGAGCAGTACTTC.

Points on this clone: This sample includes further DNA sequences coding for the same CDR3. The chain combines TRBV18 with TRBJ1-5; no definite D call. Germline values: CDR1 KGHSH, CDR2 LQKENI. Trimming removed 1 base from V and 6 bases from J, with 4 bases in between. This CDR3 region has 12 residues. CDR3 sequence: CASSPRGQPQHF. As DNA, the CDR3 is TGTGCCAGCTCACCACGCGGTCAGCCCCAGCATTTT.

The chain links TRBV28 to TRBJ1-1; D not certain. The germline gives CDR1 MDHEN, CDR2 SYDVKM. This CDR3 is built from 15 residues. Trimming stripped 1 base from V and 4 bases from J, with 13 bases between. The DNA for the CDR3 is TGTGCCAGCAGTTTATACCCCCGGGGTGGCACTGAAGCTTTCTTT. Residues: CASSLYPRGGTEAFF.

The rearrangement uses TRBV28 and TRBJ2-1, with 9 bases aligning to TRBD1. This CDR3 region has 18 residues. Germline V gene lookup returns CDR1 MDHEN and CDR2 SYDVKM. V lost 5 bases, J lost 8 bases, and 19 bases stayed unmatched. CDR3 sequence: CASSPMPGTGRGRDEQFF. The CDR3 DNA reads TGTGCCAGCAGTCCGATGCCCGGGACAGGGAGGGGAAGGGATGAGCAGTTCTTC.

This CDR3 is CASSTGAGLAGGPNEQFF. In DNA form, the CDR3 reads TGTGCCAGCAGCACGGGGGCGGGACTAGCGGGGGGGCCTAATGAGCAGTTCTTC. V is TRBV7-2 and J is TRBJ2-1; 16 positions match TRBD2. V was clipped by 5 bases and J by 7 bases; unmatched bases: 11. Germline V gene sequence: CDR1 SGHTA, CDR2 FQGNSA. CDR3 length: 18 residues.

CDR3 protein: CASSLGGQETQYF. The CDR3 DNA is TGTGCCAGCAGCTTAGGAGGTCAAGAGACCCAGTACTTC. The V call is TRBV11-2, the J call TRBJ2-5; D remains ambiguous. V was shortened by 1 base and J by 2 bases, with 5 bases between the two germline ends. In germline, CDR1 is SGHAT, CDR2 FQNNGV. This CDR3 has 13 amino acids.